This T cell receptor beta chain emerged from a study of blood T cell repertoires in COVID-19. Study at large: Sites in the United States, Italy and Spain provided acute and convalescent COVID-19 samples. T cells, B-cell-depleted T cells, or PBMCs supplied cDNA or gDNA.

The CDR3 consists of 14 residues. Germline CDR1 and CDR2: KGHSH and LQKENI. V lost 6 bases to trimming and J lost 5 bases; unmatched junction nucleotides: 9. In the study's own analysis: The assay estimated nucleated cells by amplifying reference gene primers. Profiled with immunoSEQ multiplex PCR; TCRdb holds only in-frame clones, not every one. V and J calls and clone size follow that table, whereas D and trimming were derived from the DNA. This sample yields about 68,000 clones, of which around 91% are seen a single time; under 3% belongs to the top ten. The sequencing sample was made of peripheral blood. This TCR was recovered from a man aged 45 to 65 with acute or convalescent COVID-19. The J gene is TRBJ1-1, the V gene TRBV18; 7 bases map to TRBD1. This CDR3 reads CASSEGAGGTEAFF. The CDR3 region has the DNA TGTGCCAGCTCGGAGGGGGCAGGGGGAACTGAAGCTTTCTTT.